This TCR beta chain was obtained from a study of T cells in Graves' hyperthyroidism and ophthalmopathy. Study-level results: Most clonotypes that expanded in the thyroid above 0.001 also showed up in blood.

This clonotype was seen repeatedly, ten times or more. Antigen specificity is unknown. Stable disease denoted Graves' hyperthyroidism without ophthalmopathy progression within 18 months. Reasons for excluding patients were uncontrolled infection, other autoimmune disease, pregnancy or lactation. This sample holds PBMCs from about 9.3 ml fresh peripheral blood. With 5 bases removed from V and 9 bases from J, the gap between germline ends came to 13 bases. The CDR3 length is 13 residues. The germline gives CDR1 KGHDR, CDR2 SFDVKD. Amplification targeted TCR beta CDR3 regions from RNA transcripts. In the first-round RT-PCR of the TCR CDR3, the HTBI primer set was used. From the multiplex PCR reads, TCRdb called clonotypes with MiXCR, one entry per CDR3 protein. There are about 200,000 distinct CDR3 sequences in the sample; roughly 17% occur only once, and about 56% lies in the top ten.

This sequence joins TRBV24-1 and TRBJ2-1; D gene unclear. The sample was blood. The TCR originated in a woman between 50 and 59 years old with Graves' hyperthyroidism. CDR3 residues: CATSAERWAEQFF. The CDR3 DNA is TGTGCCACCAGTGCCGAACGGTGGGCTGAGCAGTTCTTC.